The sequence of this T cell receptor beta chain was determined in a study of Ad26.COV2.S vaccination and SARS-CoV-2 variants. In the study overall: Ad26.COV2.S was injected intramuscularly once or twice, 56 days apart.

General observations from the study: Those who received vaccine or placebo ended up with similar non-spike TCR breadth.

Only one count was recorded for this clone. The antigen is undetermined. This CDR3 is 18 amino acids long. V was clipped by 2 bases and J by 8 bases, with 27 bases between them. Germline CDR1 reads SGHAT; CDR2 reads FQNNGV. The treatment was: around 19 received Ad26.COV2.S at low or high dose, single or two shots; a few received placebo; per-sample allocation not given. Sampling was done on day 63 after the first vaccine or placebo injection. Within Boston, the person who donated was an adult of 18-55 years. Produced via immunoSEQ multiplex PCR; TCRdb's table is partial and in-frame only. This sample carries around 250,000 clones, 70% to 90% of them seen once, and the ten largest clones take about 2.8%.

The gene calls are TRBV11-2 and TRBJ1-1, with a tentative D call TRBD1 (5 bases). The sequencing here drew on peripheral blood, taken in a trial of Ad26.COV2.S vaccine versus placebo. This clonotype was sampled from a person aged 18-60 years who received the Ad26.COV2.S COVID-19 vaccine or a placebo. CDR3 sequence: CASSLPRGPNLLSSEAFF. The CDR3 coding sequence is TGTGCCAGCAGCTTACCCCGGGGACCTAACCTCTTAAGTTCCGAAGCTTTCTTT.